These T cell receptor beta chains were read from a single sample in a study of T cells in tumors after PD-1 blockade. Sequencing used immunoSEQ multiplex PCR; TCRdb keeps in-frame clones, though not all of them. The profile shows more than 14,000 clones, around 79% of them singletons. Material: PBMCs, obtained after anti-PD-1 treatment. The origin of the receptors is a human donor with basal cell carcinoma. Both conserved end residues are part of each CDR3. D genes are given only for firm matches. A clone size is listed for some rows: how often the clone was seen (once, few, many), or a class if it is expanded.

>TRBV6-4|NA|TRBJ1-2|NA
CASSDTIMQGFLGYTF
TGTGCCAGCAGTGACACGATTATGCAGGGTTTTTTGGGCTACACCTTC
>TRBV28|NA|TRBJ2-1|NA
CASSFTENGFNEQFF
TGTGCCAGCAGTTTCACGGAGAATGGGTTCAATGAGCAGTTCTTC
>TRBV14|NA|TRBJ2-2|NA
CASSQGLGVGTGELFF
TGTGCCAGCAGCCAAGGACTGGGAGTTGGGACCGGGGAGCTGTTTTTT
>TRBV13|NA|TRBJ2-1|TRBD2
CASSLLGYSGGAGYNEQFF
TGTGCCAGCAGTCTACTAGGATATAGCGGGGGGGCAGGCTACAATGAGCAGTTCTTC
>TRBV28|NA|TRBJ2-2|NA
CASSSFRDPKHRGAVF
TGTGCCAGCAGTTCCTTCCGGGATCCTAAACACCGGGGAGCTGTTTTT
>TRBV7-3|NA|TRBJ2-1|NA
CASSPLASSYNEQFF
TGTGCCAGCAGCCCTTTGGCAAGCTCCTACAATGAGCAGTTCTTC
>TRBV2|once|TRBJ1-2|TRBD1
CATQEGTGSGYTF
TGTGCCACCCAGGAAGGGACAGGGAGTGGCTACACCTTC
>TRBV5-5|NA|TRBJ2-5|NA
CASSNRAQETQYF
TGTGCCAGCAGCAACAGGGCTCAAGAGACCCAGTACTTC
>TRBV10-2|NA|TRBJ2-5|NA
CASSAGTLGETQYF
TGCGCCAGCAGTGCAGGGACTCTGGGGGAGACCCAGTACTTC
>TRBV4-1|NA|TRBJ2-3|NA
CASSQGRGTDTQYF
TGCGCCAGCAGCCAGGGTCGGGGGACAGATACGCAGTATTTT
>TRBV7-2|large|TRBJ2-3|NA
CASSLDSGGTDTQYF
TGTGCCAGCAGCTTAGATTCAGGGGGCACAGATACGCAGTATTTT
>TRBV10-3|once|TRBJ2-7|NA
CAISGNYEQYF
TGTGCCATCAGCGGAAACTACGAGCAGTACTTC
>TRBV7-2|NA|TRBJ2-7|NA
CASSFVQESSEQYF
TGTGCCAGCAGCTTCGTCCAGGAATCTTCCGAGCAGTACTTC
>TRBV10-3|NA|TRBJ2-2|NA
CAISATGEAELFF
TGTGCCATCAGTGCAACAGGGGAGGCGGAGCTGTTTTTT
>TRBV20-1|NA|TRBJ1-5|NA
CSASKGQIFQPQHF
TGCAGTGCTAGTAAGGGACAAATCTTTCAGCCCCAGCATTTT
>TRBV5-4|NA|TRBJ2-5|TRBD2
CAFAPGTSETQYF
TGTGCCTTTGCCCCCGGGACTAGCGAGACCCAGTACTTC
>TRBV5-5|once|TRBJ2-2|NA
CASSLEWGTGELFF
TGTGCCAGCAGCTTGGAATGGGGGACCGGGGAGCTGTTTTTT
>TRBV6-5|NA|TRBJ1-1|NA
CASSYSWRGTEAFF
TGTGCCAGCAGTTACTCGTGGAGGGGTACTGAAGCTTTCTTT
>TRBV9|medium-sized|TRBJ1-2|NA
CASSETDRTTNYGYTF
TGTGCCAGCAGCGAAACCGACAGGACTACTAACTATGGCTACACCTTC
>TRBV5-1|NA|TRBJ1-2|NA
CASSVDPGANYGYTF
TGCGCCAGCAGCGTGGACCCCGGAGCTAACTATGGCTACACCTTC
>TRBV3-1/TRBV3-2|NA|TRBJ2-7|NA
CASSQKTGYEQYF
TGTGCCAGCAGCCAGAAGACAGGCTACGAGCAGTACTTC
>TRBV7-9|NA|TRBJ2-3|TRBD1
CASSAGGVGTDTQYF
TGTGCCAGCAGCGCAGGGGGCGTCGGCACAGATACGCAGTATTTT
>TRBV6-1|NA|TRBJ2-5|NA
CASSEASHRTQYF
TGTGCCAGCAGTGAAGCCTCGCACAGGACCCAGTACTTC
>TRBV11-3|NA|TRBJ2-5|NA
CASSRDSQETQYF
TGTGCCAGCAGCCGGGACTCACAAGAGACCCAGTACTTC
>TRBV7-9|NA|TRBJ2-1|NA
CASSPRGARHNEQFF
TGTGCCAGCAGCCCTAGAGGGGCCCGCCACAATGAGCAGTTCTTC
>TRBV5-1|NA|TRBJ2-7|NA
CASSLAGRRYEQYF
TGCGCCAGCAGCTTGGCGGGACGGAGGTACGAGCAGTACTTC
>TRBV7-9|NA|TRBJ1-3|TRBD1
CASSRGTGVGNTIYF
TGTGCCAGCAGCCGGGGGACAGGGGTTGGAAACACCATATATTTT
>TRBV2|NA|TRBJ2-1|NA
CASSEPSDSSYNEQFF
TGTGCCAGCAGTGAACCTAGCGACAGCTCCTACAATGAGCAGTTCTTC
>TRBV18|NA|TRBJ2-7|TRBD2
CASSLGLAGDREQYF
TGTGCCAGCTCACTGGGACTAGCGGGAGATCGCGAGCAGTACTTC
>TRBV5-5|NA|TRBJ1-4|TRBD1
CASRYRQGENEKLFF
TGTGCCAGCAGGTACCGACAGGGGGAAAATGAAAAACTGTTTTTT
>TRBV29-1|NA|TRBJ2-3|NA
CSVGSGFYTDTQYF
TGCAGCGTTGGGTCCGGATTCTACACAGATACGCAGTATTTT
>TRBV5-6|NA|TRBJ2-5|TRBD2
CASSLLSSGATNQETQYF
TGTGCCAGCAGCTTGTTGTCTAGCGGGGCTACAAACCAAGAGACCCAGTACTTC
>TRBV3-1/TRBV3-2|NA|TRBJ1-1|NA
CASSLSTQGYEAFF
TGTGCCAGCAGCCTATCGACACAGGGATATGAAGCTTTCTTT
>TRBV15|NA|TRBJ2-7|TRBD2
CATTSGAGGYEQYF
TGTGCCACCACTTCTGGGGCGGGAGGCTACGAGCAGTACTTC
>TRBV12-3/TRBV12-4|NA|TRBJ1-2|NA
CASSTGQMVGYTF
TGTGCCAGCAGCACCGGACAGATGGTTGGCTACACCTTC
>TRBV28|NA|TRBJ2-6|NA
CASSQWDLYSGANVLTF
TGTGCCAGCAGCCAGTGGGACTTATACTCTGGGGCCAACGTCCTGACTTTC
>TRBV7-9|NA|TRBJ2-3|NA
CASSLDSEGPTDTQYF
TGTGCCAGCAGCTTGGATAGTGAAGGGCCCACAGATACGCAGTATTTT
>TRBV3-1/TRBV3-2|NA|TRBJ2-3|TRBD2
CASSQTRGGRDTQYF
TGTGCCAGCAGCCAGACGCGGGGGGGCCGGGATACGCAGTATTTT
>TRBV19|NA|TRBJ2-3|TRBD2
CASSPAGGSTDTQYF
TGTGCCAGTAGTCCAGCGGGAGGGAGCACAGATACGCAGTATTTT
>TRBV7-3|few|TRBJ2-5|TRBD1
CASSLGGQGASQTQYF
TGTGCCAGCAGCTTAGGGGGACAGGGGGCATCCCAGACCCAGTACTTC
>TRBV2|once|TRBJ2-1|NA
CASCDGGGRAGSSYNEQFF
TGTGCCAGCTGTGATGGGGGGGGGCGGGCGGGGAGCTCCTACAATGAGCAGTTCTTC
>TRBV7-7|once|TRBJ2-3|TRBD2
CASSLNCGRGITSTDTQYF
TGTGCCAGCAGCTTAAACTGCGGGAGGGGTATAACTAGCACAGATACGCAGTATTTT
>TRBV5-4|NA|TRBJ1-2|TRBD1
CASSPGADRGNYGYTF
TGTGCCAGCAGCCCGGGGGCGGACAGGGGAAACTATGGCTACACCTTC
>TRBV2|NA|TRBJ1-5|NA
CASRVYSNQPQHF
TGTGCCAGCCGTGTTTATAGCAATCAGCCCCAGCATTTT
>TRBV7-3|NA|TRBJ2-1|NA
CASSLNGAGGDEQFF
TGTGCCAGCAGCTTAAATGGGGCAGGCGGCGATGAGCAGTTCTTC
>TRBV10-3|NA|TRBJ2-6|NA
CAIGREIPPGANVLTF
TGTGCCATCGGTCGGGAGATTCCCCCTGGGGCCAACGTCCTGACTTTC
>TRBV10-1|NA|TRBJ2-2|NA
CASSSGAFNTGELFF
TGCGCCAGCAGTTCAGGAGCGTTCAACACCGGGGAGCTGTTTTTT
>TRBV18|NA|TRBJ2-5|NA
CASSPPGGRETQYF
TGTGCCAGCTCACCACCGGGAGGCCGGGAGACCCAGTACTTC
>TRBV19|NA|TRBJ1-1|NA
CASSIWRGNTEAFF
TGTGCCAGTAGTATATGGAGGGGGAACACTGAAGCTTTCTTT
>TRBV6-2/TRBV6-3|NA|TRBJ1-2|NA
CASSYFRDSNYGYTF
TGTGCCAGCAGTTACTTCAGGGATTCTAACTATGGCTACACCTTC
>TRBV24-1|NA|TRBJ2-7|NA
CATSDFRGEQYF
TGTGCCACCAGTGATTTTCGGGGCGAGCAGTACTTC
>TRBV5-5|NA|TRBJ1-1|NA
CASSPAPYRVSNPLNTEAFF
TGTGCCAGCAGCCCCGCACCTTACAGGGTCAGCAACCCTCTGAACACTGAAGCTTTCTTT